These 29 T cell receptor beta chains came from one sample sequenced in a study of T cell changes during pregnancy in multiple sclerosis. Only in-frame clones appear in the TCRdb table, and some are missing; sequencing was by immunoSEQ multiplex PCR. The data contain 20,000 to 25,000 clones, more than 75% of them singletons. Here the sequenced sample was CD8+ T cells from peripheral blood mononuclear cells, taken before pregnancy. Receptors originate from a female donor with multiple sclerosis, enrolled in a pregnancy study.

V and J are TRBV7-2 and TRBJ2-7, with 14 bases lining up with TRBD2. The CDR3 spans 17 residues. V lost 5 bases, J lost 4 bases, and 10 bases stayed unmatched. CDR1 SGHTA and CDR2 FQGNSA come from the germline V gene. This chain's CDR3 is CASSPRLAGGIIYEQYF. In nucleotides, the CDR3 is TGTGCCAGCAGCCCGCGACTAGCGGGAGGGATAATTTACGAGCAGTACTTC.

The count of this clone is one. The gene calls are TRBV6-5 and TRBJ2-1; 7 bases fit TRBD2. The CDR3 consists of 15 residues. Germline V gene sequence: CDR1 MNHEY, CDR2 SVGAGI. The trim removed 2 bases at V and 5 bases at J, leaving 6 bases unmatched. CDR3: CASSYAGDPHNEQFF. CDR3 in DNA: TGTGCCAGCAGTTACGCGGGAGACCCCCACAATGAGCAGTTCTTC.

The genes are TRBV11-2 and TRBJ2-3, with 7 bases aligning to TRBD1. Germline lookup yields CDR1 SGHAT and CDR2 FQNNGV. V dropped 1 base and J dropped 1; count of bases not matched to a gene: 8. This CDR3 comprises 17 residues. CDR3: CASSLVKGTGGTDTQYF. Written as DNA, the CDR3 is TGTGCCAGCAGCTTAGTTAAGGGAACAGGGGGCACAGATACGCAGTATTTT. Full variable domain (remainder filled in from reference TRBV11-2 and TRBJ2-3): EAGVAQSPRYKIIEKRQSVAFWCNPISGHATLYWYQQILGQGPKLLIQFQNNGVVDDSQLPKDRFSAERLKGVDSTLKIQPAKLEDSAVYLCASSLVKGTGGTDTQYFGPGTRLTVL.

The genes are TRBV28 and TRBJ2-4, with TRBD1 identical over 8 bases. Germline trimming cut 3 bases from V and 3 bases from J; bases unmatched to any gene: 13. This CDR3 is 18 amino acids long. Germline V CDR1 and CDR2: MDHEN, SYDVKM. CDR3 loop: CASSFRFGQGSVKNIQYF. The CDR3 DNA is TGTGCCAGCAGTTTTAGGTTCGGACAGGGATCGGTCAAAAACATTCAGTACTTC.

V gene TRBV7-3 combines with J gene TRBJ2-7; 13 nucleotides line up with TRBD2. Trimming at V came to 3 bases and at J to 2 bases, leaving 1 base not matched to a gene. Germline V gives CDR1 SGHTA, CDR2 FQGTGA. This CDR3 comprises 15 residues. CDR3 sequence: CASSFGLAGAYEQYF. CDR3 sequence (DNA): TGTGCCAGCAGCTTCGGACTAGCGGGAGCCTACGAGCAGTACTTC. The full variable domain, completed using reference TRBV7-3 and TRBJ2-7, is GAGVSQTPSNKVTEKGKYVELRCDPISGHTALYWYRQSLGQGPEFLIYFQGTGAADDSGLPNDRFFAVRPEGSVSTLKIQRTERGDSAVYLCASSFGLAGAYEQYFGPGTRLTVT.

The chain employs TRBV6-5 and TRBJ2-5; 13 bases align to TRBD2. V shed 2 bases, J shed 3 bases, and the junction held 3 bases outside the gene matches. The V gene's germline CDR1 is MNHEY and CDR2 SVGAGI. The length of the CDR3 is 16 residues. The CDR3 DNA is TGTGCCAGCAGTTACCGTGGGACTAGCGGGGAAGAGACCCAGTACTTC. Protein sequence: CASSYRGTSGEETQYF.

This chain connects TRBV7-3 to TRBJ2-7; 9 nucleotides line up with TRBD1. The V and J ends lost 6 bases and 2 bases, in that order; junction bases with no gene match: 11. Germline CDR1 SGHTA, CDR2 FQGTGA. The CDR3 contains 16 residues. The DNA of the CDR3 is TGTGCCAGCAGTCCTACTAACCGGGACAGGGCCTACGAGCAGTACTTC. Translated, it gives CASSPTNRDRAYEQYF.

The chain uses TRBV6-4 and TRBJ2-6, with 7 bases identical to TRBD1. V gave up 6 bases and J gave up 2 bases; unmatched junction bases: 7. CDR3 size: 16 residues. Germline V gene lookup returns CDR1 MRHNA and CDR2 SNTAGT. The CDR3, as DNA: TGTGCCAGCAGCCCAACAGGGGATACTGGGGCCAACGTCCTGACTTTC. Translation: CASSPTGDTGANVLTF.

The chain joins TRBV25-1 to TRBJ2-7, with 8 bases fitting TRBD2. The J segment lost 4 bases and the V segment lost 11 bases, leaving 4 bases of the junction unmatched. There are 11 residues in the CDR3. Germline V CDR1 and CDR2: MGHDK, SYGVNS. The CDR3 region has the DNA TGTGCCTGCAAGCGGGGGTACGAGCAGTACTTC. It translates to CACKRGYEQYF.

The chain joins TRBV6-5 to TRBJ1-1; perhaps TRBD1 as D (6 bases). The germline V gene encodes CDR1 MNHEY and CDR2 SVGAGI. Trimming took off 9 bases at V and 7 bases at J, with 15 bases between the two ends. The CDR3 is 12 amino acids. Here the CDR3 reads CASTTGTNEAFF. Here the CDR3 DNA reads TGTGCCAGTACAACCGGGACAAATGAAGCTTTCTTT.

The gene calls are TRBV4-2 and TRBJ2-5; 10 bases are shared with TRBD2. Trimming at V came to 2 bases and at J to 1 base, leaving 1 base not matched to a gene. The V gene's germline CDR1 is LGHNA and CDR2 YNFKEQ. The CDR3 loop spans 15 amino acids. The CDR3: CASSQKREGQETQYF. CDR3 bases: TGTGCCAGCAGCCAAAAGCGGGAGGGCCAAGAGACCCAGTACTTC.

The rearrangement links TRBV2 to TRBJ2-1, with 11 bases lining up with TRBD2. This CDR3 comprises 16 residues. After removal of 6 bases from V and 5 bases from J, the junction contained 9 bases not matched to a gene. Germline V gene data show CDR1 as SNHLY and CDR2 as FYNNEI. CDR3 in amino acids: CASRPRLAGYNNEQFF. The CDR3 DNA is TGTGCCAGCAGGCCGAGACTAGCGGGATATAACAATGAGCAGTTCTTC.

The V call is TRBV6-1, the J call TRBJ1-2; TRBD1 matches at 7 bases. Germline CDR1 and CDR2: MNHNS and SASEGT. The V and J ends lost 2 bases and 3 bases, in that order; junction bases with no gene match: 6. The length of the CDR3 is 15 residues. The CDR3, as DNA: TGTGCCAGCAGTGAATGGACAGGTGGGGACTATGGCTACACCTTC. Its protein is CASSEWTGGDYGYTF.

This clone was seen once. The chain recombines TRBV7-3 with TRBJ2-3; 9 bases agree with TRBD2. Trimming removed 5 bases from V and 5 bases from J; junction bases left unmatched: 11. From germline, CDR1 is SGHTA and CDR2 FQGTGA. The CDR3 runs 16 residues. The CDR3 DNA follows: TGTGCCAGCAGCACCCTAGTAGCGGGAGCGGTAGATACGCAGTATTTT. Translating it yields CASSTLVAGAVDTQYF.

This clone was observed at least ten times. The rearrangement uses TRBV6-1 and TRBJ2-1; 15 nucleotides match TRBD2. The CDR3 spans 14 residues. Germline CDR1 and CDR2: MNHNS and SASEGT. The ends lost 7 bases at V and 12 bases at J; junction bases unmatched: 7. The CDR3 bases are TGTGCCAGCACCGGACTAGCGGGAGGGGTGGGGCAGTTCTTC. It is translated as CASTGLAGGVGQFF.

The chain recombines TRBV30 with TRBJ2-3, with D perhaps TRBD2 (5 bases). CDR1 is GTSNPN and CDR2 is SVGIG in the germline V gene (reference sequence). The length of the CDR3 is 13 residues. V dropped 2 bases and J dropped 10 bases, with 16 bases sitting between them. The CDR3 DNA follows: TGTGCCTGGAGTATATCTTACGGGGATGCGCAGTATTTT. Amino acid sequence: CAWSISYGDAQYF.

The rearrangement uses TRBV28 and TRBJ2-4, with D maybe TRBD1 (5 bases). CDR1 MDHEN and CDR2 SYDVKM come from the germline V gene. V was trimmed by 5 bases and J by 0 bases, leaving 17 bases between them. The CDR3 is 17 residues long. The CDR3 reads CASSPRPHRLAKNIQYF. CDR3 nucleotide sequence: TGTGCCAGCAGTCCACGTCCCCACAGGTTAGCCAAAAACATTCAGTACTTC.

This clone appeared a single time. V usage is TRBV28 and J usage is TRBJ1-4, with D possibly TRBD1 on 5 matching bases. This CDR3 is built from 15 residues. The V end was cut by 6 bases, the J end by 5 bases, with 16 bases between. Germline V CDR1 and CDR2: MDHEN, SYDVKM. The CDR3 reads CASRDPPGGNEKLFF. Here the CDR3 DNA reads TGTGCCAGCAGGGACCCCCCGGGGGGAAATGAAAAACTGTTTTTT.

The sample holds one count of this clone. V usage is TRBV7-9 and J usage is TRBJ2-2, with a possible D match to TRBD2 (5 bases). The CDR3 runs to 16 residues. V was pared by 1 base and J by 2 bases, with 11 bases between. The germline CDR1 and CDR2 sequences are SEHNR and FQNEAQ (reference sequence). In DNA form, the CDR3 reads TGTGCCAGCAGCTTAGGAGTAGCGATAAACACCGGGGAGCTGTTTTTT. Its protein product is CASSLGVAINTGELFF.

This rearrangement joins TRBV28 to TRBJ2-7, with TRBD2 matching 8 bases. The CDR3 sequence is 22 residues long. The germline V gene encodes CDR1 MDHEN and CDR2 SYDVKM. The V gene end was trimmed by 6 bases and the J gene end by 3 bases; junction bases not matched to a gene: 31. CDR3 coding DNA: TGTGCCAGCAGACGGGCGAGCGGGAGATTAACCCCCGTTCCTGAAAGTTTCTACGAGCAGTACTTC. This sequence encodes CASRRASGRLTPVPESFYEQYF.

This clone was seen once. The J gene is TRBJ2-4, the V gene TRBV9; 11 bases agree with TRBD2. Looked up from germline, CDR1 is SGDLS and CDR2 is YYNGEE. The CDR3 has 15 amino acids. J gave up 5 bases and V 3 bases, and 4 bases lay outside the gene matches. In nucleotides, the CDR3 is TGTGCCAGCAGCGCACCGGGACTAGCGGAAAACATTCAGTACTTC. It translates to CASSAPGLAENIQYF.

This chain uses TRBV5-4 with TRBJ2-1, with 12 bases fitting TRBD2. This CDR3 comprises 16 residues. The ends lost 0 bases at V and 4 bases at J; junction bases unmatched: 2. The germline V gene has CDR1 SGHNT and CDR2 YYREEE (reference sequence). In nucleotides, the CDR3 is TGTGCCAGCAGCTTGGAGACTAGCGGGGGATACAATGAGCAGTTCTTC. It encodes CASSLETSGGYNEQFF.

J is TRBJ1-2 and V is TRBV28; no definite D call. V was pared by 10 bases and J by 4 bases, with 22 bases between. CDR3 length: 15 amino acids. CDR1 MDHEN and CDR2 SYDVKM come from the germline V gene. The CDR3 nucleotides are TGTGCCATCAAACCCTACGGGATTCGTTCCTATGGCTACACCTTC. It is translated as CAIKPYGIRSYGYTF.

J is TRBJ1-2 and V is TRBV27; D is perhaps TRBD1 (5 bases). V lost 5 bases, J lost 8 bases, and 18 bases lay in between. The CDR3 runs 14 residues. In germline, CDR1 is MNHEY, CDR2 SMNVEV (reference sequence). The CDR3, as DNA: TGTGCCAGCAGTACTTTTCCAGGGCGCTGGGGCTACACCTTC. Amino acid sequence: CASSTFPGRWGYTF.

The chain's CDR3 is CASSWDRGNEQFF. CDR3 nucleotides: TGTGCCAGCAGTTGGGACAGGGGGAATGAGCAGTTCTTC. The V and J genes are TRBV27 and TRBJ2-1; TRBD1 matches 11 bases. Germline CDR1 MNHEY, CDR2 SMNVEV (reference sequence). The CDR3 is 13 amino acids. Germline trimming cut 4 bases from V and 7 bases from J; bases unmatched to any gene: 0.

The CDR3 region has the DNA TGTGCCGTCATCGACCCGGGACAGGGCTACAATGAGCAGTTCTTC. This encodes CAVIDPGQGYNEQFF. V gene TRBV27 combines with J gene TRBJ2-1, with 9 bases identical to TRBD1. The CDR3 length is 15 residues. The junction had 11 bases not matched to a gene; V was cut back by 11 bases and J by 3 bases. Germline V gene data show CDR1 as MNHEY and CDR2 as SMNVEV (reference sequence).

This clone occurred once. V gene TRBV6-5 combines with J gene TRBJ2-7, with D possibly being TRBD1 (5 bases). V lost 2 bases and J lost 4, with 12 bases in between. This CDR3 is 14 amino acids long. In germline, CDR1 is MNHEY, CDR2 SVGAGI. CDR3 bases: TGTGCCAGCAGTTACGGGGCAATGCGTTACGAGCAGTACTTC. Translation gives CASSYGAMRYEQYF.

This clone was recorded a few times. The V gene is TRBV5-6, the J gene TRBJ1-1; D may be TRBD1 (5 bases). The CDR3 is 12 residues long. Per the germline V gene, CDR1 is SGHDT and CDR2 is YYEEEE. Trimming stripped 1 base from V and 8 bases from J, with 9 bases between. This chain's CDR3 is CASSLNRLEAFF. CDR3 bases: TGTGCCAGCAGCTTGAACAGGTTGGAAGCTTTCTTT.

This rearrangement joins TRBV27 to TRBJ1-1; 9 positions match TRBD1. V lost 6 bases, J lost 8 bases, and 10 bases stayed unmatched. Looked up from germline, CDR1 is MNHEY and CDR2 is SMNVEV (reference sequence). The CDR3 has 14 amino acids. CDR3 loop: CASRPTGGAREAFF. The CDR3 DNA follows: TGTGCCAGCAGACCTACAGGGGGCGCGAGGGAAGCTTTCTTT.